This T cell receptor beta chain was documented in a study of blood T cell repertoires in COVID-19. TCRdb's copy holds only in-frame clones and misses some; the assay was immunoSEQ multiplex PCR. The table includes about 340,000 clones, about 90% detected once. The ends were cut back, 1 base at V and 0 bases at J, with 14 bases in the middle. CDR1 and CDR2 (germline): SGHAT, FQNNGV. This CDR3 has 17 residues. The chain carries TRBV11-2 and TRBJ2-3; possibly TRBD1 for D (6 bases). This TCR was recovered from a woman aged 18-29 years who had recovered from COVID-19. Sequenced material: peripheral blood. The CDR3 DNA sequence: TGTGCCAGCAGCTTAGGTTCTCAGGGGCCTAGCACAGATACGCAGTATTTT. Translating it yields CASSLGSQGPSTDTQYF.